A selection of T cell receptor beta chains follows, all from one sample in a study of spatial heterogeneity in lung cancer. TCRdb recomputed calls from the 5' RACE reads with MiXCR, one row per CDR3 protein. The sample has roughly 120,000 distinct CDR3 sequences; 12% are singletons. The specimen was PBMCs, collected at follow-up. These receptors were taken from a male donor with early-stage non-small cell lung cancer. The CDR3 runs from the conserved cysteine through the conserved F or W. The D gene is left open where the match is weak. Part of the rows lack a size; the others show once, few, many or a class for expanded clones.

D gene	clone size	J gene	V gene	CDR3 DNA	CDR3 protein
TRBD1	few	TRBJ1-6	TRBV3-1	TGTGCCAGCAGCCAAGCCAGGGGGAATTCACCCCTCCACTTT	CASSQARGNSPLHF
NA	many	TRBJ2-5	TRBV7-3	TGTGCCAGCAGCCGCATACGAGGCCCCGGAGAGACCCAGTACTTC	CASSRIRGPGETQYF
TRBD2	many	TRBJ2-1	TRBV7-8	TGTGCCAGCAGCTGGGGGAGCGGGGTTTACAATGAGCAGTTCTTC	CASSWGSGVYNEQFF
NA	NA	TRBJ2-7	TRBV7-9	TGTGCCAGCAGCTTTTTCGAGCAGTACTTC	CASSFFEQYF
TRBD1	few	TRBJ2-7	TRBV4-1	TGCGCCAGCAGCCAACAACGACAGGGGGCGGGCGAGCAGTACTTC	CASSQQRQGAGEQYF
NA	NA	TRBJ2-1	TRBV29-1	TGCAGCGTTGAGGCGGCCCAGGGGTCGCGGAATGAGCAGTTCTTC	CSVEAAQGSRNEQFF
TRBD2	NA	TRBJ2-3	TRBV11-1	TGTGCCAGCAGTCAGCGGGGGGTCGAGGATACGCAGTATTTT	CASSQRGVEDTQYF
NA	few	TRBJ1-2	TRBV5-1	TGCGCCAGCAGAATGGACAGCTATGGCTACACCTTC	CASRMDSYGYTF
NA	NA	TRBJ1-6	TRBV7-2	TGTGCCAGCAGCTTAGGGGGTAATTCACCCCTCCACTTT	CASSLGGNSPLHF
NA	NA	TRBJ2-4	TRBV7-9	TGTGCCAGCGGAGGAAGGGGGAACATTCAGTACTTC	CASGGRGNIQYF
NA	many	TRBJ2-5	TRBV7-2	TGTGCCAGCGGCAGGGGGGGGGCCTCGGAGACCCAGTACTTC	CASGRGGASETQYF
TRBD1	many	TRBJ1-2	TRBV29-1	TGCAGCGTCGGGGGACAGAACTATGGCTACACCTTC	CSVGGQNYGYTF
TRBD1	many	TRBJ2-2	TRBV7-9	TGTGCCAGCAGTCCCGACAGGGTGGTGACCGGGGAGCTGTTTTTT	CASSPDRVVTGELFF
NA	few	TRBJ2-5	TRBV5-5	TGTGCCAGCAGCTTGACGGCTCGGGAGACCCAGTACTTC	CASSLTARETQYF
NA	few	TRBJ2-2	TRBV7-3	TGTGCCAGCAGTAAAAGGGGTAGTAAGAACACCGGGGAGCTGTTTTTT	CASSKRGSKNTGELFF
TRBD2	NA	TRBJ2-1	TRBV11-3	TGTGCCAGCAGCTTAGTCGTGGGAGCGGGGCGTAACAATGAGCAGTTCTTC	CASSLVVGAGRNNEQFF
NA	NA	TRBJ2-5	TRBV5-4	TGTGCCAGCAGCCCACAATCGGGGAAGACCCAGTACTTC	CASSPQSGKTQYF
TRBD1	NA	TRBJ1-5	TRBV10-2	TGCGCCAGCACCCGATCGGACAGGGACAATCAGCCCCAGCATTTT	CASTRSDRDNQPQHF
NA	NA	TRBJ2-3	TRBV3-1	TGTGCCAGCAGCCAAGCGGGGGGCTCCACAGATACGCAGTATTTT	CASSQAGGSTDTQYF
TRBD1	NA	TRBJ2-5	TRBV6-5	TGTGCCAGCAGCCCTGGCGTTAGGACAGGCCAAGAGACCCAGTACTTC	CASSPGVRTGQETQYF
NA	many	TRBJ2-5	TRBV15	TGTGCCACCAGCAGACCAAGGGGTAGGCAAGAGACCCAGTACTTC	CATSRPRGRQETQYF
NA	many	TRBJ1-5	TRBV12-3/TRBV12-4	TGTGCCAGCAGTTTAGAACAGGGAGGCCAGCCCCAGCATTTT	CASSLEQGGQPQHF
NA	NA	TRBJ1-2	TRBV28	TGTGCCAGCAGGATGACAGCCTACTATGGCTACACCTTC	CASRMTAYYGYTF
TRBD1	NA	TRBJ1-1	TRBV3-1	TGTGCCAGCAGGACTTTCCAACAGGGGGGAGAGAACACTGAAGCTTTCTTT	CASRTFQQGGENTEAFF
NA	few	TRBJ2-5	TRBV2	TGTGCCAGCAGAAAGGGGGAGGGGCAAGAGACCCAGTACTTC	CASRKGEGQETQYF
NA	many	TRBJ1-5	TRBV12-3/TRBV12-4	TGTGCCAGCAGCGAAGACAGGAACAATCAGCCCCAGCATTTT	CASSEDRNNQPQHF
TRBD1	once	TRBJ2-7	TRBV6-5	TGTGCCAGCAGTTACTGGACAGGGGATTACGAGCAGTACTTC	CASSYWTGDYEQYF
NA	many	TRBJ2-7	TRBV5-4	TGTGCCAGCAGCTTGCGGCTTTCAGAACCCGAGCAGTACTTC	CASSLRLSEPEQYF
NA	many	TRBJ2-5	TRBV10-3	TGTGCCATCAAGAGACAGGGAGGAGAGACCCAGTACTTC	CAIKRQGGETQYF
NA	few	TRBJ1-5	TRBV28	TGTGCCAGCTTGTATACGGGGGATCGCAATCAGCCCCAGCATTTT	CASLYTGDRNQPQHF
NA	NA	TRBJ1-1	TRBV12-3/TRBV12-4	TGTGCCAGCAAACCCGGGGCGCGCACTGAAGCTTTCTTT	CASKPGARTEAFF
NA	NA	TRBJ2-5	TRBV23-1	TGCGCCAGCAGTCAATCGGAGACGCGGGAGACCCAGTACTTC	CASSQSETRETQYF
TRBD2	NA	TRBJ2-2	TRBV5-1	TGCGCCAGCGGGTGGTCTAGCGGGGCCACCGGGGAGCTGTTTTTT	CASGWSSGATGELFF
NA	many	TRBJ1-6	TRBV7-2	TGTGCCAGCAGCTTAGCAGGGAGTAATAATTCACCCCTCCACTTT	CASSLAGSNNSPLHF
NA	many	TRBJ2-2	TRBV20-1	TGCAGTGCCAATAATGACCCCGGGGAGCTGTTTTTT	CSANNDPGELFF
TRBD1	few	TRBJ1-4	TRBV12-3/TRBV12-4	TGTGCCAGCAGTTATGGGGACAGGCAAAATGAAAAACTGTTTTTT	CASSYGDRQNEKLFF
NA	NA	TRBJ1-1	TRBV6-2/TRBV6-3	TGTGCCAGCAGTTACTCGAATAGGGGTGAAGCTTTCTTT	CASSYSNRGEAFF